This T cell receptor beta chain is drawn from a study of human T cells and chemical hapten exposure (dated by TCRdb to the early 2020s). About the full investigation: For sensitization, 2% DPC in acetone was applied to a 2 cm by 2 cm area of upper inner arm skin. Throughout the study period of roughly five months, patients also received therapeutic DPC doses to the scalp every week. The mostly female patient cohort included alopecia areata with under or over 50% scalp involvement, alopecia totalis and alopecia universalis. Around 30 alopecia patients provided blood for TCR sequencing at one to four time points (pre-sensitization, 2, 6 and 24 weeks). Blood samples were taken from patients before sensitization (week 0) and at 2, 6 and about 24 weeks after DPC sensitization. The study tracked peripheral blood TCR repertoire changes in vivo during primary and secondary sensitization to the hapten diphenylcyclopropenone (DPC) in alopecia patients. Libraries were pooled for sequencing, and variation in per-sample TCR yields was attributed mainly to small differences in library volumes within the pool. Patch testing was performed on the upper back with Finn chambers containing 0.01% DPC, and the patch tests were scored after 6 days according to International Contact Dermatitis Research Group standards. General conclusions and limits of the study: Repeated subsampling changed both the strength of the expansion versus patch-test correlation and the threshold at which that correlation became significant. The number of TCRs above 1 in 1000 frequency did not change with DPC sensitization; there was no evidence of global repertoire structure alterations. Because all patients had alopecia, a presumed autoimmune disease, the immune response of the patients might differ from that of healthy individuals. Patch test score correlated positively with the number of PT1 expanded TCRs, reaching significance at thresholds 8, 16 and 32 but not at 4. Expanded TCRs formed significantly more large CDR3 similarity clusters than pre-sensitization or healthy control sets, consistent with antigen-driven responses.

V lost 6 bases and J lost 5 bases, and the count of bases not matched to a germline gene is 13. CDR1 is given as SGHVS and CDR2 as FNYEAQ, both from the germline V gene. Taken from cysteine to phenylalanine, the CDR3 has 17 residues. Left in the record is the CDR3 DNA by itself, 51 bases read in frame from the first base. The library was obtained by RACE. The listed sequencing device is NextSeq 500. During library preparation, unique molecular identifiers were attached to individual cDNA molecules so that TCRs could be counted quantitatively and reproducibly. Each blood RNA sample was used to sequence both TCR alpha and TCR beta chains. Regarding the original processing steps: Samples had a median of roughly 99,000 TCRs, with a range from about 23,224 to 750,000. V, J and CDR3 annotation of the TCR reads was performed with the Decombinator software suite. For the PS versus PT1 abundance plots, all samples were subsampled to the same number of TCRs (28,000). TCRs were defined as expanded if absent before sensitization and observed at least eight times at the 2-week time point. TCRdb's own reprocessing of the public reads used fastp at Q25 and MiXCR and kept productive beta chains. Duplicate CDR3 protein sequences are folded into a single record with the most common DNA and genes. None of the V and J calls come from the authors' own analysis; TCRdb made them. The sample table holds approximately 370,000 distinct CDR3 sequences, of which about 5% were seen once. More than 8% of the sample is in the top ten clones.

Read against the paper, the sample's time point label means: pre-sensitization, week 0. The sample's treatment or condition label, in plain terms: therapeutic diphenylcyclopropenone sensitization with weekly scalp DPC. Blood at each patch-test visit was drawn before the patch test was applied. Eligible patients were aged 18 to 70, diagnosed with alopecia, deemed suitable for DPC therapy, and excluded if pregnant. Total RNA was extracted from unfractionated whole blood that had been collected in Tempus Blood RNA tubes. Turning to this clonotype: Its target antigen remains unknown. No base-level quality is on record; no much larger clone is a single base apart.

The receptor's source is a young woman with alopecia areata. Some clones in this sample may be carry-over from other donors' samples. Sequenced material: whole blood, taken in connection with sensitization to the hapten diphenylcyclopropenone (DPC). The sequence links TRBV7-6 to TRBJ2-2, with TRBD2 identical over 9 junction bases. The CDR3 has the sequence CASSRARGGLGTGELFF. The sequenced DNA is TGTGCCAGCAGTCGAGCGCGGGGGGGCCTAGGAACCGGGGAGCTGTTTTTT.